The 26 T cell receptor beta chains below come from one sample, sequenced in a study of tumor T cells in aggressive B-cell lymphoma. TCRdb's table, derived via immunoSEQ multiplex PCR, lists solely in-frame clones and lacks some. The table includes about 11,000 clones, over 90% detected once. Sequencing was performed on tumor tissue. All receptors come from an adult with diffuse large B cell lymphoma.

The chain couples TRBV6-5 to TRBJ2-3, with TRBD2 matching over 8 bases. The CDR3 loop spans 16 amino acids. The junction had 7 bases not matched to a gene; V was cut back by 3 bases and J by 2 bases. CDR1 MNHEY and CDR2 SVGAGI come from the germline V gene. CDR3 sequence reads: CASSYTAGGLTDTQYF. The CDR3 DNA follows: TGTGCCAGCAGTTATACCGCGGGGGGCCTCACAGATACGCAGTATTTT.

The chain has TRBV7-8 and TRBJ2-3; 11 bases map to TRBD2. The V gene's germline CDR1 is SGHVS and CDR2 FQNEAQ. V was pared by 5 bases and J by 1 base, with 2 bases of the junction left unmatched. This CDR3 comprises 15 residues. For the CDR3, the DNA is TGTGCCAGCAGCATTAGCGGGGGGGGCACAGATACGCAGTATTTT. It translates to CASSISGGGTDTQYF.

This chain links TRBV5-6 with TRBJ2-2; 8 positions agree with TRBD2. The CDR3 is 16 residues long. The germline CDR1 and CDR2 sequences are SGHDT and YYEEEE. Losses at the gene ends were 4 bases for V and 6 bases for J; bases not matched to a gene: 11. The CDR3 protein is CASSTGGGTRAGELFF. The DNA of the CDR3 is TGTGCCAGCAGCACGGGCGGGGGGACAAGGGCCGGGGAGCTGTTTTTT.

This chain links TRBV6-6 with TRBJ2-7, with 11 bases lining up with TRBD1. V lost 6 bases and J lost 4; bases outside the gene matches: 5. There are 14 residues in the CDR3. The germline gives CDR1 MNHNY, CDR2 SVGAGI (reference sequence). The CDR3 is CASSLDRGLYEQYF. The CDR3 DNA reads as TGTGCCAGCAGCTTGGACAGGGGGCTATACGAGCAGTACTTC.

V is TRBV9 and J is TRBJ1-4; tentatively, D is TRBD1 (5 bases). With 3 bases removed from V and 0 bases from J, the gap between germline ends came to 9 bases. CDR3 length equals 15 residues. Per germline, CDR1 SGDLS and CDR2 YYNGEE. This chain's CDR3 is CASSATTATNEKLFF. In DNA form, the CDR3 reads TGTGCCAGCAGCGCAACGACAGCAACTAATGAAAAACTGTTTTTT. The variable domain in full, completed from reference TRBV9 and TRBJ1-4, reads DSGVTQTPKHLITATGQRVTLRCSPRSGDLSVYWYQQSLDQGLQFLIQYYNGEERAKGNILERFSAQQFPDLHSELNLSSLELGDSALYFCASSATTATNEKLFFGSGTQLSVL.

Worth noting for this clone: Germline is not matched at one junction end, which may reflect a read error. This rearrangement joins TRBV27 to TRBJ2-2, with D uncertain. Germline lookup yields CDR1 MNHEY and CDR2 SMNVEV (reference sequence). CDR3 length: 15 residues. In DNA form, the CDR3 reads TGTGCCAACAGTTTCCTAAATTCGAACACCGGGGAGCTGTTTTTT. Translated, it gives CANSFLNSNTGELFF.

This chain joins TRBV6-5 and TRBJ2-5, with TRBD2 identical over 7 bases. The J call is uncertain, as TRBJ2-7 better fits the DNA end. Germline V CDR1 and CDR2: MNHEY, SVGAGI. This CDR3 is 13 amino acids long. The CDR3 DNA reads as TGTGCCAGCACCCCCCCTGGCGGGAGCGAGCAGTACTTC. Its translation is CASTPPGGSEQYF.

This chain connects TRBV10-3 to TRBJ1-1, with 9 bases aligning to TRBD1. Looked up from germline, CDR1 is ENHRY and CDR2 is SYGVKD. V trimming: 4 bases; J trimming: 10 bases; junction bases outside the gene matches: 13. The CDR3 sequence is 15 residues long. CDR3 loop: CAISAGTQTGGRAFF. The CDR3 DNA reads as TGTGCCATCAGTGCCGGTACACAGACAGGGGGGCGAGCTTTCTTT.

This clone was observed a handful of times. The rearrangement links TRBV2 to TRBJ2-1; TRBD1 aligns across 11 bases. This CDR3 has 14 amino acids. Germline values: CDR1 SNHLY, CDR2 FYNNEI. The ends lost 10 bases at V and 3 bases at J; junction bases unmatched: 5. The CDR3 nucleotides read TGTGCCATCAAGGGACAGGGGGGCTACAATGAGCAGTTCTTC. Its translation: CAIKGQGGYNEQFF.

V and J are TRBV10-3 and TRBJ1-1; D remains unclear. V was clipped by 0 bases and J by 2 bases, with 4 bases between them. CDR3 length: 13 residues. The germline CDR1 and CDR2 sequences are ENHRY and SYGVKD. The CDR3 coding sequence is TGTGCCATCAGTGAGTCGGCTAACACTGAAGCTTTCTTT. Translation gives CAISESANTEAFF.

V gene TRBV6-5 combines with J gene TRBJ1-5; D remains unclear. The V gene lost 2 bases and the J gene lost 10 bases, with 9 bases spanning the gap. Per the germline V gene, CDR1 is MNHEY and CDR2 is SVGAGI. CDR3 length: 12 residues. In DNA form, the CDR3 reads TGTGCCAGCAGTTACGCGGCCTCTCCCCAGCATTTT. Its translation is CASSYAASPQHF.

In DNA, the CDR3 is TGTGCCAGCCTCCCGAGGACAGGGCTATATGGCTACACCTTC. This encodes CASLPRTGLYGYTF. The V call is TRBV19, the J call TRBJ1-2, with 8 bases matching TRBD1. V lost 9 bases and J lost 5; bases outside the gene matches: 11. The CDR3 runs to 14 residues. Germline values: CDR1 LNHDA, CDR2 SQIVND (reference sequence).

This chain links TRBV4-1 with TRBJ2-2, with 7 bases that match TRBD2. V trimming: 0 bases; J trimming: 4 bases; junction bases outside the gene matches: 8. This CDR3 contains 17 residues. From germline, CDR1 is MGHRA and CDR2 YSYEKL. The CDR3 here is CASSQDRGEGRTGELFF. The CDR3 coding sequence is TGCGCCAGCAGCCAAGATCGGGGGGAGGGCCGCACCGGGGAGCTGTTTTTT.

The chain combines TRBV6-5 with TRBJ2-7, with D possibly being TRBD2 (6 bases). Trimming stripped 0 bases from V and 6 bases from J, with 9 bases between. There are 13 residues in the CDR3. Germline V gives CDR1 MNHEY, CDR2 SVGAGI. The CDR3 reads CASSYSEGTEQYF. The CDR3 DNA follows: TGTGCCAGCAGTTACTCGGAGGGGACCGAGCAGTACTTC.

V usage is TRBV5-1 and J usage is TRBJ2-7; TRBD1 agrees at 9 bases. This CDR3 is 15 amino acids long. V dropped 3 bases and J dropped 4; count of bases not matched to a gene: 8. CDR1 is SGHRS, CDR2 YFSETQ, per germline. Here the CDR3 DNA reads TGCGCCAGCAGCTCTCCGGGACAGGGTTTATACGAGCAGTACTTC. Its protein is CASSSPGQGLYEQYF.

The genes are TRBV7-3 and TRBJ2-1; D is ambiguous. Deletions cut 6 bases from V and 3 bases from J, with 18 bases between. CDR1 and CDR2 (germline): SGHTA, FQGTGA. This CDR3 region has 16 residues. The CDR3 DNA follows: TGTGCCAGCAGTCCAAGACAAGCCCGTAGCTACAATGAGCAGTTCTTC. Residues: CASSPRQARSYNEQFF.

V is TRBV9 and J is TRBJ2-5; 8 bases match TRBD1. Germline CDR1 reads SGDLS; CDR2 reads YYNGEE. The CDR3 totals 15 residues. After removal of 4 bases from V and 5 bases from J, the junction contained 10 bases not matched to a gene. CDR3 in DNA: TGTGCCAGCAGCCCCGGGACAGGTCGGGCGGAGACCCAGTACTTC. This translates into CASSPGTGRAETQYF.

The sample holds one count of this clone. V usage is TRBV11-1 and J usage is TRBJ2-3; 12 bases align to TRBD2. The CDR3 is made up of 15 amino acids. The V gene's germline CDR1 is SGHAT and CDR2 FQDESV (reference sequence). V lost 6 bases and J lost 3; bases outside the gene matches: 4. The CDR3: CASSFGLAGTDTQYF. DNA for the CDR3: TGTGCCAGCAGTTTCGGACTAGCGGGGACAGATACGCAGTATTTT.

The V gene is TRBV4-1, the J gene TRBJ2-1, with a possible D match to TRBD2 (5 bases). This CDR3 spans 13 amino acids. The germline V gene has CDR1 MGHRA and CDR2 YSYEKL. Trimming shortened V by 3 bases and J by 7 bases, and 10 bases separated the two germline ends. CDR3 sequence reads: CASSHLGGNEQFF. The CDR3 DNA follows: TGCGCCAGCAGCCACCTCGGAGGAAATGAGCAGTTCTTC.

This clone was seen only once. The chain has TRBV4-2 and TRBJ1-6; 8 nucleotides line up with TRBD1. In germline, CDR1 is LGHNA, CDR2 YNFKEQ. CDR3 size: 18 residues. With 1 base clipped from V and 0 bases from J, the junction kept 5 bases outside the gene matches. CDR3 nucleotide sequence: TGTGCCAGCAGCCAAGCACAGGGGGAAAGCTCCTATAATTCACCCCTCCACTTT. It translates to CASSQAQGESSYNSPLHF.

V usage is TRBV27 and J usage is TRBJ2-5; 12 bases agree with TRBD2. Germline CDR1 MNHEY, CDR2 SMNVEV (reference sequence). The length of the CDR3 is 15 residues. V lost 6 bases and J lost 5; bases outside the gene matches: 7. The CDR3 loop reads CASRSTSGSIETQYF. CDR3 coding DNA: TGTGCCAGCAGGTCGACTAGCGGGAGTATCGAGACCCAGTACTTC.

This chain links TRBV19 with TRBJ2-5, with 13 positions matching TRBD2. CDR1 and CDR2 from the germline V gene are LNHDA and SQIVND (reference sequence). V gave up 5 bases and J gave up 4 bases; unmatched junction bases: 7. The length of the CDR3 is 16 residues. The CDR3 sequence: CASSPRLAGGRETQYF. CDR3 in DNA: TGTGCCAGTAGTCCTCGACTAGCGGGGGGCAGAGAGACCCAGTACTTC. Filled out from reference TRBV19 and TRBJ2-5, the complete variable domain reads DGGITQSPKYLFRKEGQNVTLSCEQNLNHDAMYWYRQDPGQGLRLIYYSQIVNDFQKGDIAEGYSVSREKKESFPLTVTSAQKNPTAFYLCASSPRLAGGRETQYFGPGTRLLVL.

The chain employs TRBV5-4 and TRBJ1-1; D is unresolved. This CDR3 is 17 amino acids long. Deletions cut 1 base from V and 0 bases from J, with 16 bases between. The germline V gene encodes CDR1 SGHNT and CDR2 YYREEE (reference sequence). CDR3 DNA sequence: TGTGCCAGCAGCTTGTCGGTCGGGAACTCCCTGAACACTGAAGCTTTCTTT. Residues: CASSLSVGNSLNTEAFF.

V is TRBV28 and J is TRBJ1-2; 8 bases align to TRBD1. Germline trimming cut 7 bases from V and 4 bases from J; bases unmatched to any gene: 8. This CDR3 is 14 amino acids long. Looked up from germline, CDR1 is MDHEN and CDR2 is SYDVKM. The CDR3: CASTGGSPTYGYTF. The CDR3 nucleotides are TGTGCCAGCACAGGGGGCAGTCCCACCTATGGCTACACCTTC.

The genes are TRBV6-1 and TRBJ1-5, with D possibly being TRBD1 (6 bases). The CDR3 is 14 amino acids. V was clipped by 5 bases and J by 7 bases, with 15 bases between them. The germline CDR1 and CDR2 sequences are MNHNS and SASEGT. In DNA form, the CDR3 reads TGTGCCAGCAGTCCCGCGACAGGTGCCCAGCCCCAGCATTTT. Its translation is CASSPATGAQPQHF.

V usage is TRBV10-3 and J usage is TRBJ1-6; 9 bases are shared with TRBD1. This CDR3 spans 15 amino acids. J lost 9 bases, V lost 2 bases, and 5 bases had no gene match. Per germline, CDR1 ENHRY and CDR2 SYGVKD. CDR3 region: CAISEGQGLGSPLHF. Written as DNA, the CDR3 is TGTGCCATCAGTGAGGGACAGGGGTTGGGTTCACCCCTCCACTTT.